This TCR beta chain appears in the sequencing data of a study of blood T cell repertoires in COVID-19. Per the study methods: Amplifying reference gene primers gave estimates of nucleated cell counts. Some clones are missing from TCRdb's copy, which holds only in-frame ones; the method was immunoSEQ multiplex PCR. The DNA gave D and trimming, while V, J and clone size come from that table. Of about 210,000 clones in the sample, 90% to 95% were seen once. This clone has just one count. The sequence came from a man younger than 45 with acute or convalescent COVID-19. The specimen sequenced was peripheral blood.

The CDR3 nucleotides are TGCGCCAGCAGCTTGGTCCGGGGGCCGGGGGGTCAAGAGACCCAGTACTTC. Its protein is CASSLVRGPGGQETQYF. This rearrangement joins TRBV5-1 to TRBJ2-5; tentative D call: TRBD2 (7 bases). V gave up 0 bases and J gave up 2 bases, with 17 bases separating them. Germline V gives CDR1 SGHRS, CDR2 YFSETQ. The CDR3 is 17 residues long.